A selection of T cell receptor beta chains follows, all from one sample in a study of blood T cell repertoires in COVID-19. TCRdb's table, derived via immunoSEQ multiplex PCR, lists solely in-frame clones and lacks some. Among some 250,000 clones listed, approximately 83% were seen once. Sequences were obtained from peripheral blood. Receptors originate from a woman aged 25-40 years who had recovered from COVID-19. CDR3s leave out the opening cysteine and the closing phenylalanine or tryptophan.

TRBJ1-1 | TRBV5-4 | ASSPPIANTEAF
TRBJ2-4 | TRBV5-1 | ASSFSGRSLAKNIQY
TRBJ2-1 | TRBV11-1 | ASSLAVREQF
TRBJ2-2 | TRBV5-1 | ASSKTGGRGDTGELF
TRBJ1-2 | TRBV6-2/TRBV6-3 | ASSSVGQGARGYT
TRBJ2-5 | TRBV5-1 | ASSRGGLQETQY
TRBJ2-3 | TRBV2 | ASSDSSGADTQY
TRBJ2-1 | TRBV19 | ASTVPMDRVSGRPVGDEQF
TRBJ1-4 | TRBV4-1 | ASSERKQGTTNEKLF
TRBJ2-3 | TRBV15 | ATSRAQVRDTQY
TRBJ2-3 | TRBV20-1 | SASPIPTSTDTQY
TRBJ2-1 | TRBV15 | ATSRDLLEVAIAGLYNEQF
TRBJ1-1 | TRBV19 | AILTDLNTEAF
TRBJ1-3 | TRBV6-5 | ASSLGQGGSGNTIY
TRBJ2-5 | TRBV27 | ASSPRGQETQY
TRBJ1-1 | TRBV7-8 | ASSLEHPDITEAF
TRBJ2-1 | TRBV14 | ASSQDGAGTSEQF
TRBJ1-2 | TRBV30 | ACHQGTGRRNGYT
TRBJ1-2 | TRBV6-6 | ASSLTNYGYT
TRBJ1-2 | TRBV3-1/TRBV3-2 | ASSLDAGQLYGYT
TRBJ2-2 | TRBV18 | ASSPKGQPSELF
TRBJ1-1 | TRBV5-4 | ASSFRGTEAF
TRBJ1-1 | TRBV12-3/TRBV12-4 | ASSLRFTEAF
TRBJ1-4 | TRBV2 | ASSEARESEKLF
TRBJ2-2 | TRBV9 | ASSVGHNTGELF
TRBJ1-2 | TRBV30 | AWSDMDRANYGYT
TRBJ1-1 | TRBV5-1 | ASSLLTGGGNTEAF
TRBJ2-1 | TRBV5-1 | ASSPGYNEQF
TRBJ1-4 | TRBV16 | ASSRGTRGTNEKLF
TRBJ1-1 | TRBV5-1 | ASSLPGGWEAF
TRBJ2-1 | TRBV9 | ASSATPGQGIREQF
TRBJ2-5 | TRBV5-4 | ASEKRGVQETQY
TRBJ2-5 | TRBV6-5 | ASSSPPETQY
TRBJ1-4 | TRBV7-2 | ASSLRSGVYGEKLF
TRBJ1-1 | TRBV18 | ASSYATGRDTEAF
TRBJ2-3 | TRBV19 | ASGPGLVTDTQY
TRBJ2-2 | TRBV19 | ASSMRSGGSRTGELF
TRBJ1-5 | TRBV19 | ASSISQGSNQPQH
TRBJ1-1 | TRBV2 | ASTLGDRAMNTEAF
TRBJ2-3 | TRBV10-2 | ASTRGPSTDTQY
TRBJ2-3 | TRBV7-2 | ASSFGQVRTDTQY
TRBJ1-6 | TRBV27 | ASSLSVQKGASYNSPLH
TRBJ1-1 | TRBV14 | ASSQGPGANTEAF
TRBJ2-5 | TRBV7-9 | ASSPWTGGETQY
TRBJ2-2 | TRBV19 | ASSISGGAGELF
TRBJ1-2 | TRBV12-3/TRBV12-4 | ASSGDRNYGYT
TRBJ1-6 | TRBV2 | ASSSADYRFRLNNSPLH